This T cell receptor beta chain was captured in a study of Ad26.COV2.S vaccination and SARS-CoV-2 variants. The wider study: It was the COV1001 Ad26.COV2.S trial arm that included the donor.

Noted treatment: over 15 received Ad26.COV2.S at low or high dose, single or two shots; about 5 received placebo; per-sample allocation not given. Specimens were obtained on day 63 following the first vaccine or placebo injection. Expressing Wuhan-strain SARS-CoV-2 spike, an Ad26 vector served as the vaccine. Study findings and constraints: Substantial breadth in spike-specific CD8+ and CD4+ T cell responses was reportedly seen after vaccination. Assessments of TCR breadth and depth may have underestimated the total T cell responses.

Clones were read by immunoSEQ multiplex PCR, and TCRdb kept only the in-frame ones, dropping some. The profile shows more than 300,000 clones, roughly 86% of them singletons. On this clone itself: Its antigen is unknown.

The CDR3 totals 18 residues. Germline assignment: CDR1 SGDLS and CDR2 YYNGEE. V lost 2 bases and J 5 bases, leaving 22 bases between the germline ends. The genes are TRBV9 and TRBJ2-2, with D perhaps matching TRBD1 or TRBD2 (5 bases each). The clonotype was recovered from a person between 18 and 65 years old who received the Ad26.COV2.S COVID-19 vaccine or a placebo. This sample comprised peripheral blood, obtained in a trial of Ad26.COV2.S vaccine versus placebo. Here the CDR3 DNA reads TGTGCCAGCAGCGTCGGATTAGGGACGGACCTGAAAACCGGGGAGCTGTTTTTT. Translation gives CASSVGLGTDLKTGELFF.